The source of this T cell receptor beta chain is a study of technical replicates of blood from a handful of donors. This CDR3 has 16 residues. Germline CDR1 reads SGHAT; CDR2 reads FQNNGV. V was trimmed by 5 bases and J by 9 bases, leaving 23 bases between them. TCRdb's table, derived via immunoSEQ multiplex PCR, lists solely in-frame clones and lacks some. The sample includes around 60,000 clones, approximately 92% of them seen just once. The origin of this receptor is a human donor in good health. Some clones in this sample may be carry-over from other donors' samples. This sequence joins TRBV11-2 and TRBJ2-1; D perhaps matches TRBD2 (5 bases). Sample: PBMCs. The CDR3 DNA follows: TGTGCCAGCAGCCCCCGGTCCGGACCGCGGGCAACTGAGCAGTTCTTC. Translation: CASSPRSGPRATEQFF.